Presented here are 13 T cell receptor beta chains from one specimen sequenced in a study of Graves' ophthalmopathy and Graves' hyperthyroidism. Researchers took RNA transcripts and amplified TCR beta CDR3 regions from them. The workflow started with a first-round RT-PCR run with HTBI primers and then moved on to a second-round multiplex PCR. From the multiplex PCR reads, TCRdb called clonotypes with MiXCR, one entry per CDR3 protein. The table records fewer than 600,000 distinct CDR3 sequences, approximately 15% of them present only once. Sequencing was carried out using blood. The receptors derive from a woman between 25 and 40 years old with Graves' ophthalmopathy.

This clonotype was counted at least ten times. The V call is TRBV3-1, the J call TRBJ2-7, with TRBD2 as a possible D gene (7 bases). Trimming stripped 8 bases from V and 3 bases from J, with 14 bases between. Per germline, CDR1 LGHDT and CDR2 YNNKEL (reference sequence). The CDR3 is 13 amino acids. CDR3 DNA: TGTGCCAGCGGTTCAAGGGGGGGCTACGAGCAGTACTTC. Translation gives CASGSRGGYEQYF.

This clonotype was detected ten times or more. J is TRBJ1-6 and V is TRBV7-2; TRBD1 aligns across 9 bases. This CDR3 has 18 residues. Germline-derived CDR1 and CDR2 are SGHTA and FQGNSA. Trimming cost V 5 bases and J 9 bases; bases outside gene matches: 17. The chain's CDR3 is CASSKTYPSGTGPSPLHF. CDR3 DNA: TGTGCCAGCAGCAAAACTTATCCCTCCGGGACAGGGCCTTCACCCCTCCACTTT.

This clonotype was seen many times. The chain recombines TRBV20-1 with TRBJ1-5; 8 bases agree with TRBD1. There are 14 residues in the CDR3. Losses at the gene ends were 5 bases for V and 7 bases for J; bases not matched to a gene: 10. The V gene's germline CDR1 is DFQATT and CDR2 SNEGSKA (reference sequence). The CDR3 reads CSARYRGGGQPQHF. Here the CDR3 DNA reads TGCAGTGCTCGGTACAGGGGGGGGGGACAGCCCCAGCATTTT.

The table lists this clonotype with many counts. The gene calls are TRBV20-1 and TRBJ1-2; D is ambiguous. The CDR3 runs 13 residues. Trimming pared 6 bases from V and 4 bases from J, leaving 15 bases between. Germline V CDR1 and CDR2: DFQATT, SNEGSKA (reference sequence). This chain's CDR3 is CSAKFRASYGYTF. The CDR3, as DNA: TGCAGTGCCAAGTTTAGGGCTAGCTATGGCTACACCTTC.

This clonotype was detected ten times or more. The chain links TRBV7-2 to TRBJ2-7; 7 nucleotides agree with TRBD1. The CDR3 runs 16 residues. The germline CDR1 and CDR2 sequences are SGHTA and FQGNSA. V lost 2 bases to trimming and J lost 2 bases; unmatched junction nucleotides: 9. In DNA, the CDR3 is TGTGCCAGCAGCTTATCTCATGGACAGGTTACCTACGAGCAGTACTTC. This translates into CASSLSHGQVTYEQYF.

This clonotype was counted at least ten times. The chain links TRBV7-2 to TRBJ1-2, with D unclear. Germline-derived CDR1 and CDR2 are SGHTA and FQGNSA. V was trimmed by 5 bases and J by 5 bases, leaving 15 bases between them. This CDR3 contains 14 residues. The CDR3 region is CASSTSASGYGYTF. The CDR3 region has the DNA TGTGCCAGCAGCACTTCGGCCAGCGGGTATGGCTACACCTTC.

The V gene is TRBV5-1, the J gene TRBJ2-5; the D is unclear. Germline loops: CDR1 SGHRS, CDR2 YFSETQ. V was shortened by 2 bases and J by 2 bases, with 10 bases between the two germline ends. The CDR3 runs to 14 residues. CDR3 DNA: TGCGCCAGCAGCTTTTTCGCCGCGCAAGAGACCCAGTACTTC. It codes for CASSFFAAQETQYF.

V is TRBV4-2 and J is TRBJ2-2; 11 bases match TRBD2. Per the germline V gene, CDR1 is LGHNA and CDR2 is YNFKEQ. V was clipped by 0 bases and J by 4 bases; unmatched bases: 4. This CDR3 comprises 17 residues. In DNA, the CDR3 is TGTGCCAGCAGCCAAGATCGTAGCGGGAGGGCCACCGGGGAGCTGTTTTTT. Amino acids: CASSQDRSGRATGELFF.

A few counts support this clonotype. The chain is built from TRBV30 and TRBJ2-7, with 15 bases lining up with TRBD2. After removal of 0 bases from V and 2 bases from J, the junction contained 5 bases not matched to a gene. Per the germline V gene, CDR1 is GTSNPN and CDR2 is SVGIG (reference sequence). This CDR3 has 17 amino acids. The CDR3 DNA reads as TGTGCCTGGAGTGTCGGGACTAGCGGGAGGAGGACCTACGAGCAGTACTTC. It codes for CAWSVGTSGRRTYEQYF. The full variable domain, its missing parts supplied by reference TRBV30 and TRBJ2-7, is SQTIHQWPATLVQPVGSPLSLECTVEGTSNPNLYWYRQAAGRGLQLLFYSVGIGQISSEVPQNLSASRPQDRQFILSSKKLLLSDSGFYLCAWSVGTSGRRTYEQYFGPGTRLTVT.

In this sample, this clonotype turned up many times. The genes are TRBV28 and TRBJ1-1; no firm D call. Trimming cost V 3 bases and J 9 bases, with 11 bases left between them. Per the germline V gene, CDR1 is MDHEN and CDR2 is SYDVKM. This CDR3 has 12 amino acids. Here the CDR3 DNA reads TGTGCCAGCAGTTTGTATAACAGCAAAGCTTTCTTT. Its protein is CASSLYNSKAFF. The full variable domain, its missing parts supplied by reference TRBV28 and TRBJ1-1, is DVKVTQSSRYLVKRTGEKVFLECVQDMDHENMFWYRQDPGLGLRLIYFSYDVKMKEKGDIPEGYSVSREKKERFSLILESASTNQTSMYLCASSLYNSKAFFGQGTRLTVV.

At least ten counts were recorded for this clonotype. The chain's CDR3 is CASRERPGTNQPQHF. As DNA, the CDR3 is TGTGCCAGCAGGGAACGACCAGGGACCAATCAGCCCCAGCATTTT. The V gene is TRBV6-1, the J gene TRBJ1-5, with a weak D call TRBD1 (5 bases). V gave up 6 bases and J gave up 3 bases, with 15 bases separating them. CDR3 length: 15 amino acids. Germline V gives CDR1 MNHNS, CDR2 SASEGT.

This clonotype was seen more than once but under ten times. The gene calls are TRBV6-1 and TRBJ1-1, with 8 bases identical to TRBD1. The CDR3 runs 14 residues. In germline, CDR1 is MNHNS, CDR2 SASEGT. V was pared by 6 bases and J by 1 base, with 4 bases of the junction left unmatched. CDR3: CASRTQGANTEAFF. The CDR3 region has the DNA TGTGCCAGCAGAACCCAGGGGGCGAACACTGAAGCTTTCTTT.

This clonotype was counted at least ten times. CDR3 sequence (DNA): TGTGCCAGCAGCCCCCGGCGAGACAATCAGCCCCAGCATTTT. It yields the protein CASSPRRDNQPQHF. V gene TRBV7-8 combines with J gene TRBJ1-5; D unresolved. The CDR3 totals 14 residues. Trimming removed 5 bases at V and 3 bases at J, with 11 bases between. The germline gives CDR1 SGHVS, CDR2 FQNEAQ.